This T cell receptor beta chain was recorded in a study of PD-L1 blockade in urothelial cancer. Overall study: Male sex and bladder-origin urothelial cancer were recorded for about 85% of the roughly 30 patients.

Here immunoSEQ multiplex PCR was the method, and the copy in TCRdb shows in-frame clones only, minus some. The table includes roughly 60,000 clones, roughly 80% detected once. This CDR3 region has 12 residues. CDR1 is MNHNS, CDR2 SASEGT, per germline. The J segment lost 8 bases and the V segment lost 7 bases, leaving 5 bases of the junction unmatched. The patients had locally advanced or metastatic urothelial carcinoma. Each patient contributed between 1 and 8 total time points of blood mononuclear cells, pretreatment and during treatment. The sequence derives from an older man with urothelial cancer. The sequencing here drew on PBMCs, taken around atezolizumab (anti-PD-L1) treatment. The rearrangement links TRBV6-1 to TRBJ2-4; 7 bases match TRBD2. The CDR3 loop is CASMGGIDIQYF. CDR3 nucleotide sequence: TGTGCCAGCATGGGAGGGATTGACATTCAGTACTTC.